This TCR beta chain was retrieved from a study of identical twins. Study-wide points: Conclusions rested on cross-sectional statistics rather than following the same donors.

CDR1 is LGHDT, CDR2 YNNKEL, per germline (reference sequence). This CDR3 comprises 16 residues. V gave up 4 bases and J gave up 1 base; unmatched junction bases: 8. On this clonotype: The antigen remains undetermined.

Each CDR3 protein is one row after TCRdb ran MiXCR on the 5' RACE reads. Here the sample spans about 190,000 distinct CDR3 sequences, about 16% being singletons. Another study also made use of these data, one on T cells expressing NK-cell markers. As reported in that work: The authors sequenced eight donors, of whom seven were HCMV-seropositive and one was seronegative. Sorting in several experiments was restricted by an anti-gamma-delta TCR antibody to alpha-beta TCR T cells. The CD3+CD56-NKG2C+ fraction of a handful of donors was also led by these clonotypes.

Material for sequencing was CD8+ T cells sorted from blood. The chain combines TRBV3-1 with TRBJ2-3; TRBD2 matches 7 bases. The clonotype was recovered from a woman under 30 in good health. The CDR3: CASSLIAGRGTDTQYF. As DNA, the CDR3 is TGTGCCAGCAGCCTCATAGCGGGCCGCGGCACAGATACGCAGTATTTT.